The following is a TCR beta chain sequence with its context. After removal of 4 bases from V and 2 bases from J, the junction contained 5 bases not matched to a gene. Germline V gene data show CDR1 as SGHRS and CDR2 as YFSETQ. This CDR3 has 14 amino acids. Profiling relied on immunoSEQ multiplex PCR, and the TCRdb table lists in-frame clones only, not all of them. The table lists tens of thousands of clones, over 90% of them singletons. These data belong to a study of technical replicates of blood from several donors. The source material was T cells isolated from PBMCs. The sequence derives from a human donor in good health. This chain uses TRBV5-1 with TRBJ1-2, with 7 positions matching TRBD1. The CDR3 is CASSLAGQNYGYTF. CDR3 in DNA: TGCGCCAGCAGCCTCGCGGGACAGAACTATGGCTACACCTTC.